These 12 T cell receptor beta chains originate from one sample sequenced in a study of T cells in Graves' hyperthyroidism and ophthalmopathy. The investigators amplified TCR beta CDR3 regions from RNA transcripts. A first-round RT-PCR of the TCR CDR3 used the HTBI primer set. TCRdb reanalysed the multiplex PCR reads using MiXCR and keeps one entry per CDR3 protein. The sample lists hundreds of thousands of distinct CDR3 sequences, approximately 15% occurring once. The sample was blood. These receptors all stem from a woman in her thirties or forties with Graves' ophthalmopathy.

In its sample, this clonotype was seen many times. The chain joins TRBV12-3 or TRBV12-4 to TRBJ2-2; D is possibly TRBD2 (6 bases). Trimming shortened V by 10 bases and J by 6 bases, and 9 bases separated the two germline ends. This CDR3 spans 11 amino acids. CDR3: CATGEAGELFF. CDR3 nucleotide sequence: TGTGCCACCGGGGAGGCCGGGGAGCTGTTTTTT.

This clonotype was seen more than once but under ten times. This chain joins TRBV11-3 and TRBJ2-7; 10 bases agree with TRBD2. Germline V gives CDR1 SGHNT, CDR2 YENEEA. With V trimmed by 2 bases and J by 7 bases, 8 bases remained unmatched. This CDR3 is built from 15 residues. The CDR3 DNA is TGTGCCAGCAGCTTACCTAGCGGGAGATCGGGTGAGCAGTACTTC. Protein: CASSLPSGRSGEQYF.

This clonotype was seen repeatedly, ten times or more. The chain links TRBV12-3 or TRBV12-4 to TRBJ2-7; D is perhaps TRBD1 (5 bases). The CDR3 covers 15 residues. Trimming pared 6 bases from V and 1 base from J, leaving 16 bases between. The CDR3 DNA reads TGTGCCAGCAGCAACAGGCTCACAAAGTCCTACGAGCAGTACTTC. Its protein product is CASSNRLTKSYEQYF.

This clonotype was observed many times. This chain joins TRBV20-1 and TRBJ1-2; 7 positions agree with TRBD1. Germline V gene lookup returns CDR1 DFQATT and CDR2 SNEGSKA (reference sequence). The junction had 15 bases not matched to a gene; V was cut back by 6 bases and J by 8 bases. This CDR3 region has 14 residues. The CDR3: CSARPTGLVGGYTF. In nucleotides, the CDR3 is TGCAGTGCCCGGCCGACAGGGCTCGTGGGGGGCTACACCTTC.

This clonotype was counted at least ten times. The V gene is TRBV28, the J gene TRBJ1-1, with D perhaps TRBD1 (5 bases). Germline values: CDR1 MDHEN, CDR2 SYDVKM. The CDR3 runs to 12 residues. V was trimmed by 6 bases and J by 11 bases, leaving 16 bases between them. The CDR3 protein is CASSKWGTGAFF. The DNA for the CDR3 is TGTGCCAGCAGCAAGTGGGGGACGGGGGCTTTCTTT.

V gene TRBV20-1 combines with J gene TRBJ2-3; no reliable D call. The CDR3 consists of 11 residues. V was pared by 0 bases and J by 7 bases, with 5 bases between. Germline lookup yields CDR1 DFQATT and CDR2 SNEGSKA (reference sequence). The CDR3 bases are TGCAGTGCTAGAGATGGCTATACGCAGTATTTT. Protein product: CSARDGYTQYF.

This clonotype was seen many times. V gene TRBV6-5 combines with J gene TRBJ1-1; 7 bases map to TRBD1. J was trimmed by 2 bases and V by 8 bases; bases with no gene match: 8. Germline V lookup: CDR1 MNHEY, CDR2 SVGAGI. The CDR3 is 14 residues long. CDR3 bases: TGTGCCAGCTCAACAGGGGACGGCAACACTGAAGCTTTCTTT. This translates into CASSTGDGNTEAFF.

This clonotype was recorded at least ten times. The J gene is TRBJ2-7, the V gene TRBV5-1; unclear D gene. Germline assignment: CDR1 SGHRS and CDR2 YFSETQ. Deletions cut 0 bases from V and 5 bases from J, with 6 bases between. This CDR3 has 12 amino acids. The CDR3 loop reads CASSLDRHEQYF. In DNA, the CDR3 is TGCGCCAGCAGCTTGGACAGACACGAGCAGTACTTC.

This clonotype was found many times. The CDR3 here is CASSLTGSGYTF. For the CDR3, the DNA is TGTGCCAGCAGCCTTACCGGGAGTGGCTACACCTTC. The chain recombines TRBV11-2 with TRBJ1-2; D unresolved. The V gene lost 5 bases and the J gene lost 7 bases, with 11 bases spanning the gap. The CDR3 contains 12 residues. CDR1 and CDR2 from the germline V gene are SGHAT and FQNNGV.

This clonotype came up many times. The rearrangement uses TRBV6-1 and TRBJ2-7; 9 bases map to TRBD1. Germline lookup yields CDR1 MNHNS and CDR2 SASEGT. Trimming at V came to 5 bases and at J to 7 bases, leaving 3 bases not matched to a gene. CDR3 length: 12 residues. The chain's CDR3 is CASSPDRGEQYF. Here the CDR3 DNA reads TGTGCCAGCAGTCCGGACAGGGGTGAGCAGTACTTC.

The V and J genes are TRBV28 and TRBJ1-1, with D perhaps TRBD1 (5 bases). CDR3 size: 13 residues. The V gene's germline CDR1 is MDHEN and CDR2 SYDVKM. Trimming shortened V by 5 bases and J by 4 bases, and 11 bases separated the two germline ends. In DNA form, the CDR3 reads TGTGCCAGCAGTGTAACAGGATTCACTGAAGCTTTCTTT. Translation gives CASSVTGFTEAFF.

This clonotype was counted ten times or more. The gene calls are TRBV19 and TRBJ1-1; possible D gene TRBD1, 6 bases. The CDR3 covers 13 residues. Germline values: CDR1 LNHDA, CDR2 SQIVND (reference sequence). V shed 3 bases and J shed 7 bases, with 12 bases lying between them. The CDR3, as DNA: TGTGCCAGTAGTATGGGCTTACAGGGTGAAGCTTTCTTT. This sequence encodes CASSMGLQGEAFF.